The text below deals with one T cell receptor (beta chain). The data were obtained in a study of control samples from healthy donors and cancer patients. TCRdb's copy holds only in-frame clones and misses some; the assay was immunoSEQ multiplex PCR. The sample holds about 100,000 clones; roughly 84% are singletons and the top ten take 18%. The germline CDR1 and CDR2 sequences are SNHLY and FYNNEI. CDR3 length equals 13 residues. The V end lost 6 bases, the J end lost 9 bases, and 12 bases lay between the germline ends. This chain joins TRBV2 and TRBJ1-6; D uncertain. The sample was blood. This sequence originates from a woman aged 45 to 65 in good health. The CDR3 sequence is CASRGERSSPLHF. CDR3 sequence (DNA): TGTGCCAGCAGAGGAGAACGGAGTTCACCCCTCCACTTT.